The sequence of this T cell receptor beta chain was determined in a study of somatic mutations in cytotoxic T cells in rheumatoid arthritis. As for the study in general: The flow sorting of some V beta antibody-stained T-cell populations reached nearly 100% purity, and the sorted populations included V beta1+ cells sequenced for TCRB. General study points: Some patients, about an eighth of the 65, had a largest CD8+ clone that exceeded 20% of CD8+ cells.

Isolation of CD4+ and CD8+ cells used positive magnetic bead selection, with purity checked by flow cytometry. Note on this clone: The antigen is undetermined.

V lost 6 bases to trimming and J lost 8 bases, with 13 bases between them. This CDR3 is 12 amino acids long. Germline CDR1 is MNHEY and CDR2 is SVGAGI. Repertoires were generated with immunoSEQ multiplex PCR, while TCRdb's copy carries only in-frame clones and drops some. Altogether approximately 5,200 clones are present, roughly 80% being singletons, with the ten largest covering more than 40%. The chain couples TRBV6-5 to TRBJ1-1, with TRBD1 as a possible D gene (6 bases). Sequenced material: CD8+ T cells sorted from blood. This TCR was recovered from a woman aged 45-65 years with rheumatoid arthritis. CDR3 sequence reads: CASRQGSSEAFF. DNA of the CDR3: TGTGCCAGCAGACAGGGTTCGTCAGAAGCTTTCTTT.